This T cell receptor beta chain came from a study of cytomegalovirus exposure and HLA in healthy donors. This CDR3 contains 14 residues. With V trimmed by 5 bases and J by 6 bases, 8 bases remained unmatched. The V gene's germline CDR1 is MNHNY and CDR2 SVGAGI (reference sequence). Notes on this clone: Its matching antigen is unknown.

The primer mix had 60 Vbeta and 13 Jbeta primers. The data were produced by immunoSEQ multiplex PCR, yet TCRdb's version contains in-frame clones alone and is incomplete. This sample has 150,000 or so clones, with approximately 82% found just once. Regarding the study as a whole: Accurate prediction of HLA-A and HLA-B alleles (for most subjects) was reportedly achieved from TCR beta sequences.

Sequencing used PBMCs. The chain joins TRBV6-6 to TRBJ2-3, with 7 bases lining up with TRBD1. This receptor was identified in a man younger than 35 in good health and CMV-seropositive. The CDR3, as DNA: TGTGCCAGCAGTCGGGGACAGCCACCGGATACGCAGTATTTT. Encoded protein: CASSRGQPPDTQYF.